These 27 T cell receptor beta chains originate from one sample sequenced in a study of T cell responses to AZD1222 COVID-19 vaccine (TCRdb year 2021). Interpreted using the paper, the time point label stands for: baseline before first vaccination. The protocol used for the library was the immunoSEQ multiplex PCR assay. This is the immuneACCESS table as TCRdb keeps it, with only in-frame sequences that have V and J called. A part of the clones is gone; compared with another copy, unresolved V genes explain less than half, and the rest is unexplained. Recorded for this sample are 68,000 or so clones; 80% to 85% of them occurred a single time. Roughly an eighth of the sample comes from the top ten. The sample consisted of peripheral blood, taken on day 0 of AZD1222 vaccination. These receptors came from an adult in good health.

This sequence joins TRBV20-1 and TRBJ1-5, with D maybe TRBD1 (6 bases). The germline V gene encodes CDR1 DFQATT and CDR2 SNEGSKA (reference sequence). This CDR3 spans 11 amino acids. Here the CDR3 DNA reads TGCAGCGAGGGGGTTGGTCAGCCCCAGCATTTT. Its protein product is CSEGVGQPQHF.

The chain uses TRBV6-1 and TRBJ2-1, with 7 bases that match TRBD1. The J segment lost 7 bases and the V segment lost 2 bases, leaving 11 bases of the junction unmatched. This CDR3 spans 16 amino acids. Germline CDR1 MNHNS, CDR2 SASEGT. The CDR3 coding sequence is TGTGCCAGCAGTGAATGGGAGACAGGGTTTGGAAATGAGCAGTTCTTC. This sequence encodes CASSEWETGFGNEQFF.

The rearrangement uses TRBV3-1 (or the pseudogene TRBV3-2) and TRBJ2-5; D may be TRBD2 (5 bases). CDR1 is LGHDT, CDR2 YNNKEL, per germline (reference sequence). Trimming took off 3 bases at V and 3 bases at J, with 11 bases between the two ends. CDR3 size: 14 residues. CDR3 loop: CASSHSTREETQYF. The CDR3 DNA is TGTGCCAGCAGCCATTCCACTAGGGAAGAGACCCAGTACTTC.

This clone has just one count. V and J are TRBV3-1 (or the pseudogene TRBV3-2) and TRBJ1-3; no reliable D call. Looked up from germline, CDR1 is LGHDT and CDR2 is YNNKEL (reference sequence). The CDR3 length is 13 residues. Trimming pared 1 base from V and 5 bases from J, leaving 6 bases between. CDR3 amino acids: CASSQVSRNTIYF. The CDR3 bases are TGTGCCAGCAGCCAAGTTAGTCGAAACACCATATATTTT.

The chain is built from TRBV18 and TRBJ1-6; D remains ambiguous. The V gene lost 2 bases and the J gene lost 7 bases, with 12 bases spanning the gap. There are 15 residues in the CDR3. Germline V gives CDR1 KGHSH, CDR2 LQKENI. The CDR3 here is CASSPGLTRNSPLHF. The CDR3 DNA reads as TGTGCCAGCTCACCAGGGCTTACACGGAATTCACCCCTCCACTTT.

The chain recombines TRBV4-1 with TRBJ2-3; 11 bases are shared with TRBD2. Unmatched junction bases numbered 4, after V lost 4 bases and J lost 4 bases. Germline V gene sequence: CDR1 MGHRA, CDR2 YSYEKL. The CDR3 consists of 15 residues. In DNA, the CDR3 is TGCGCCAGCAGCCGCCTAGCGGGGGGCGCAGATACGCAGTATTTT. Encoded protein: CASSRLAGGADTQYF.

The rearrangement links TRBV5-4 to TRBJ2-3, with D hard to call. This CDR3 has 15 amino acids. Germline loops: CDR1 SGHNT, CDR2 YYREEE (reference sequence). V lost 0 bases and J lost 0, with 8 bases in between. In DNA, the CDR3 is TGTGCCAGCAGCTTGGAGTCCTCTAGCACAGATACGCAGTATTTT. Translating it yields CASSLESSSTDTQYF.

The chain uses TRBV29-1 and TRBJ1-1; 8 positions match TRBD1. This CDR3 has 14 residues. CDR1 is SQVTM and CDR2 is ANQGSEA in the germline V gene. V was pared by 6 bases and J by 1 base, with 7 bases of the junction left unmatched. The CDR3 nucleotides are TGCAGCGTGCGTAGCGGGACAGGGAACACTGAAGCTTTCTTT. This sequence encodes CSVRSGTGNTEAFF. Full variable domain (rest looked up from reference TRBV29-1 and TRBJ1-1): SAVISQKPSRDICQRGTSLTIQCQVDSQVTMMFWYRQQPGQSLTLIATANQGSEATYESGFVIDKFPISRPNLTFSTLTVSNMSPEDSSIYLCSVRSGTGNTEAFFGQGTRLTVV.

The chain has TRBV27 and TRBJ1-1, with D possibly being TRBD1 (5 bases). Trimming stripped 6 bases from V and 0 bases from J, with 11 bases between. The CDR3 length is 14 residues. The germline V gene has CDR1 MNHEY and CDR2 SMNVEV (reference sequence). CDR3 residues: CASSRGAVNTEAFF. CDR3 nucleotides: TGTGCCAGCAGCCGAGGGGCGGTGAACACTGAAGCTTTCTTT.

This chain joins TRBV18 and TRBJ2-7; TRBD1 agrees at 10 bases. The J segment lost 7 bases and the V segment lost 3 bases, leaving 6 bases of the junction unmatched. The CDR3 sequence is 14 residues long. Germline V gene lookup returns CDR1 KGHSH and CDR2 LQKENI. The CDR3 DNA is TGTGCCAGCTCACCCGGGACAGGGGTTGTGGAGCAGTACTTC. Amino acid sequence: CASSPGTGVVEQYF.

V and J are TRBV7-8 and TRBJ1-4; D not certain. The CDR3 consists of 15 residues. Germline V gene sequence: CDR1 SGHVS, CDR2 FQNEAQ. The V end lost 1 base, the J end lost 6 bases, and 12 bases lay between the germline ends. The CDR3 nucleotides read TGTGCCAGCAGCTTAGAGGCGGGGATTGATGAAAAACTGTTTTTT. Protein: CASSLEAGIDEKLFF.

This clone has a single count. The chain uses TRBV29-1 and TRBJ1-4; 7 bases map to TRBD1. V was clipped by 7 bases and J by 5 bases; unmatched bases: 7. Germline CDR1 SQVTM, CDR2 ANQGSEA. The CDR3 is 13 amino acids. The CDR3 bases are TGCAGCGCCAACAGGGGAACAAATGAAAAACTGTTTTTT. Protein product: CSANRGTNEKLFF.

The chain couples TRBV10-1 to TRBJ1-1; D perhaps matches TRBD1 (5 bases). This CDR3 spans 14 amino acids. Germline V gives CDR1 WNHNN, CDR2 SYGVQD (reference sequence). Between the trimmed V and J ends, which lost 4 bases and 1 base, there was a span of 10 bases. CDR3 region: CASSAARANTEAFF. Written as DNA, the CDR3 is TGCGCCAGCAGTGCAGCCAGGGCGAACACTGAAGCTTTCTTT.

The chain carries TRBV7-3 and TRBJ2-7, with D tentatively TRBD1 (6 bases). This CDR3 has 13 residues. Trimming cost V 3 bases and J 7 bases, with 13 bases left between them. The germline CDR1 and CDR2 sequences are SGHTA and FQGTGA. As DNA, the CDR3 is TGTGCCAGCAGCTTCGAACAGGGTCAGGAGCAGTACTTC. This gives the protein CASSFEQGQEQYF.

This chain joins TRBV3-1 (or the pseudogene TRBV3-2) and TRBJ2-3; 11 nucleotides line up with TRBD2. CDR1 is LGHDT and CDR2 is YNNKEL in the germline V gene (reference sequence). With V trimmed by 4 bases and J by 0 bases, 3 bases remained unmatched. The length of the CDR3 is 16 residues. The CDR3 sequence is CASSLLAGGSTDTQYF. CDR3 DNA sequence: TGTGCCAGCAGCCTCCTAGCGGGGGGAAGCACAGATACGCAGTATTTT.

This clone showed up just once. V and J are TRBV13 and TRBJ2-7; 8 positions agree with TRBD1. The CDR3 is 15 amino acids. V was pared by 5 bases and J by 2 bases, with 8 bases of the junction left unmatched. From germline, CDR1 is PRHDT and CDR2 FYEKMQ (reference sequence). The CDR3 loop reads CASSTRQGIAYEQYF. The CDR3 nucleotides are TGTGCCAGCAGCACCCGACAGGGGATAGCCTACGAGCAGTACTTC.

About this clone itself: At the DNA level, this CDR3 is encoded by other sequences in the same sample as well. The gene calls are TRBV28 and TRBJ2-2; TRBD1 aligns across 7 bases. Trimming cost V 6 bases and J 5 bases; bases outside gene matches: 9. The CDR3 length is 15 residues. The germline V gene has CDR1 MDHEN and CDR2 SYDVKM. This chain's CDR3 is CASRDRQGGTGELFF. The DNA of the CDR3 is TGTGCCAGCAGGGACAGACAGGGTGGAACCGGGGAGCTGTTTTTT.

The chain has TRBV19 and TRBJ2-1; perhaps TRBD2 as D (7 bases). Trimming took 5 bases from V and 3 from J, leaving 11 bases between them. Germline loops: CDR1 LNHDA, CDR2 SQIVND (reference sequence). CDR3 size: 14 residues. In DNA form, the CDR3 reads TGTGCCAGTAGTTACGGGGGGCGCTACAATGAGCAGTTCTTC. This sequence encodes CASSYGGRYNEQFF.

This chain connects TRBV24-1 to TRBJ2-7; a weak D match, TRBD1 (6 bases). Germline V CDR1 and CDR2: KGHDR, SFDVKD. The CDR3 totals 15 residues. V lost 3 bases to trimming and J lost 6 bases, with 17 bases between them. The CDR3 region has the DNA TGTGCCACCAGTGATAGCAGGGGCGAGTTCGGCGAGCAGTACTTC. It translates to CATSDSRGEFGEQYF.

V is TRBV10-2 and J is TRBJ2-1; no firm D call. V dropped 5 bases and J dropped 4 bases, with 15 bases sitting between them. Germline lookup yields CDR1 WSHSY and CDR2 SAAADI. This CDR3 contains 15 residues. The CDR3 region is CASSSSRQIYNEQFF. CDR3 bases: TGCGCCAGCAGTAGTTCGAGGCAAATTTACAATGAGCAGTTCTTC.

V usage is TRBV11-2 and J usage is TRBJ2-1; 12 bases agree with TRBD2. V dropped 5 bases and J dropped 2; count of bases not matched to a gene: 7. Germline assignment: CDR1 SGHAT and CDR2 FQNNGV. CDR3 size: 17 residues. The CDR3 bases are TGTGCCAGCAGCCCAAGGCTAGCGGGGGGGCCCTACAATGAGCAGTTCTTC. Translation gives CASSPRLAGGPYNEQFF.

The chain employs TRBV5-5 and TRBJ2-1; tentatively, D is TRBD2 (7 bases). V dropped 0 bases and J dropped 8 bases, with 12 bases sitting between them. Germline V gene sequence: CDR1 SGHKS, CDR2 YYEKEE (reference sequence). This CDR3 has 14 residues. CDR3 DNA: TGTGCCAGCAGCTTGGGTGGGGGGGCCGATGAGCAGTTCTTC. Amino acid sequence: CASSLGGGADEQFF.

The rearrangement links TRBV2 to TRBJ2-5; TRBD2 aligns across 11 bases. Germline V CDR1 and CDR2: SNHLY, FYNNEI. The CDR3 loop spans 15 amino acids. The ends lost 9 bases at V and 5 bases at J; junction bases unmatched: 11. This chain's CDR3 is CAREPSGGPGETQYF. CDR3 coding DNA: TGTGCCAGGGAGCCTAGCGGGGGGCCGGGGGAGACCCAGTACTTC.

This clone has only a few counts. The rearrangement joins TRBV10-2 to TRBJ2-1; 9 bases match TRBD2. Germline trimming cut 8 bases from V and 0 bases from J; bases unmatched to any gene: 17. Germline V CDR1 and CDR2: WSHSY, SAAADI. This CDR3 region has 19 residues. The CDR3 loop is CASGQHPTSGVRSYNEQFF. The CDR3 coding sequence is TGCGCCAGCGGTCAACATCCGACTAGCGGCGTCCGCTCCTACAATGAGCAGTTCTTC.

The chain couples TRBV6-1 to TRBJ1-3; D is undetermined. CDR1 is MNHNS, CDR2 SASEGT, per germline. Trimming shortened V by 1 base and J by 0 bases, and 7 bases separated the two germline ends. The CDR3 has 15 residues. The CDR3: CASSEDWSSGNTIYF. The DNA for the CDR3 is TGTGCCAGCAGTGAAGACTGGAGCTCTGGAAACACCATATATTTT.

Concerning this clone itself: The same CDR3 is also encoded by other DNA sequences in this sample. This chain joins TRBV5-5 and TRBJ1-1, with a possible D match to TRBD1 (5 bases). This CDR3 is built from 17 residues. V gave up 1 base and J gave up 7 bases, with 23 bases separating them. Germline-derived CDR1 and CDR2 are SGHKS and YYEKEE (reference sequence). The CDR3 bases are TGTGCCAGCAGCTTGTGGGGGGGGAGGCCTACGGGGGGTGAAGCTTTCTTT. It specifies CASSLWGGRPTGGEAFF.

The chain uses TRBV30 and TRBJ2-7, with 8 nucleotides matching TRBD2. Germline CDR1 GTSNPN, CDR2 SVGIG (reference sequence). With V trimmed by 0 bases and J by 6 bases, 4 bases remained unmatched. The CDR3 is made up of 13 amino acids. Written as DNA, the CDR3 is TGTGCCTGGAGTGTAGGAGCGGGGGTCGAGCAGTACTTC. Translating gives CAWSVGAGVEQYF.